This passage covers 19 T cell receptor beta chains from one sample sequenced in a study of control samples from healthy donors and cancer patients (dated by TCRdb to 2018 to 2020). The library relied on the immunoSEQ multiplex PCR assay. In TCRdb, the immuneACCESS table is reduced to in-frame sequences with V and J assigned. These tables do not hold every clone; where another copy was compared, an unresolved V gene accounts for under half, and the others remain unexplained. This sample comprises approximately 160,000 clones, just over 90% of them detected only once. Over 4% of the sample belongs to the ten largest clones. The specimen was blood. The receptors shown here come from a woman aged 60-70 years in good health.

The chain employs TRBV9 and TRBJ2-2; 13 bases agree with TRBD2. Germline V gives CDR1 SGDLS, CDR2 YYNGEE. V trimming: 2 bases; J trimming: 4 bases; junction bases outside the gene matches: 5. The CDR3 spans 17 residues. CDR3 residues: CASSVGLAGASTGELFF. DNA for the CDR3: TGTGCCAGCAGCGTTGGACTAGCGGGGGCCAGCACCGGGGAGCTGTTTTTT.

CDR3 in amino acids: CASSQSGQGRNTIYF. The CDR3 DNA sequence: TGTGCCAGCAGCCAATCTGGGCAGGGCCGAAACACCATATATTTT. The gene calls are TRBV16 and TRBJ1-3, with a possible D match to TRBD1 (5 bases). The CDR3 loop spans 15 amino acids. Trimming cost V 0 bases and J 5 bases, with 11 bases left between them. CDR1 and CDR2 (germline): KGHSY, FQNENV.

This chain connects TRBV7-9 to TRBJ2-7; TRBD2 might be the D (5 bases). Trimming shortened V by 3 bases and J by 5 bases, and 8 bases separated the two germline ends. Germline assignment: CDR1 SEHNR and CDR2 FQNEAQ (reference sequence). The CDR3 runs 12 residues. The CDR3 region has the DNA TGTGCCAGCAGCTTCCAACTAGACGAGCAGTACTTC. As protein: CASSFQLDEQYF.

As concerns this clone: The germline gene is not matched at one end of the junction; a read error may be the cause. The chain is built from TRBV6-2 or TRBV6-3 and TRBJ2-1; weak D call: TRBD2 (5 bases). From germline, CDR1 is MNHEY and CDR2 SVGEGT. This CDR3 is built from 15 residues. The CDR3: CASSSMADSHNEQFF. The CDR3 coding sequence is TGTGCCAGCAGTTCTATGGCGGACTCCCACAATGAGCAGTTCTTC.

This clone was counted between two and nine times. This chain joins TRBV7-2 and TRBJ2-7, with a weak D call TRBD1 (6 bases). The germline gives CDR1 SGHTA, CDR2 FQGNSA. This CDR3 has 14 residues. The ends were cut back, 1 base at V and 1 base at J, with 8 bases in the middle. CDR3 sequence reads: CASSLVRGSYEQYF. CDR3 coding DNA: TGTGCCAGCAGCTTAGTCAGGGGATCCTACGAGCAGTACTTC.

The rearrangement uses TRBV5-1 and TRBJ1-2, with 10 positions matching TRBD1. CDR3 length: 15 residues. The germline V gene has CDR1 SGHRS and CDR2 YFSETQ. The V gene end was trimmed by 5 bases and the J gene end by 6 bases; junction bases not matched to a gene: 10. The CDR3 region is CASRPTTDRGHGYTF. The CDR3 coding sequence is TGCGCCAGCAGACCGACAACCGACAGGGGGCATGGCTACACCTTC.

V gene TRBV2 combines with J gene TRBJ1-2; D might be TRBD1 (6 bases). Trimming removed 0 bases at V and 7 bases at J, with 12 bases between. This CDR3 contains 14 residues. Germline lookup yields CDR1 SNHLY and CDR2 FYNNEI. CDR3 nucleotide sequence: TGTGCCAGCAGTGAAGCTCCGGGGGCGCGTGGCTACACCTTC. Protein sequence: CASSEAPGARGYTF.

The chain is built from TRBV5-6 and TRBJ2-3, with 12 bases aligning to TRBD2. The germline V gene encodes CDR1 SGHDT and CDR2 YYEEEE. The V gene end was trimmed by 2 bases and the J gene end by 1 base; junction bases not matched to a gene: 8. This CDR3 contains 18 residues. For the CDR3, the DNA is TGTGCCAGCAGCTTCGAGCTAGCGGGGGGGTCTGGCACAGATACGCAGTATTTT. Encoded protein: CASSFELAGGSGTDTQYF.

V is TRBV3-1 (or the pseudogene TRBV3-2) and J is TRBJ1-1; D unclear. Germline V CDR1 and CDR2: LGHDT, YNNKEL (reference sequence). The CDR3 has 11 residues. V was cut by 3 bases and J by 5 bases, with 4 bases left in between. The CDR3 loop is CASSHGTEAFF. CDR3 DNA sequence: TGTGCCAGCAGCCACGGGACTGAAGCTTTCTTT.

The chain is built from TRBV4-3 and TRBJ1-2; 9 bases agree with TRBD1. With 2 bases clipped from V and 5 bases from J, the junction kept 3 bases outside the gene matches. Per the germline V gene, CDR1 is LGHNA and CDR2 is YSLEER. This CDR3 is 14 amino acids long. CDR3 DNA: TGCGCCAGCAGCCAACTGACAGGGGGGTATGGCTACACCTTC. This translates into CASSQLTGGYGYTF.

The CDR3 coding sequence is TGTGCCAGCAGTTACTCGTACAGGGGGAACACTGAAGCTTTCTTT. Translating it yields CASSYSYRGNTEAFF. This chain connects TRBV6-5 to TRBJ1-1; TRBD1 matches at 7 bases. This CDR3 comprises 15 residues. V shed 0 bases and J 1 base; nucleotides not matched to a gene: 2. Germline loops: CDR1 MNHEY, CDR2 SVGAGI.

V and J are TRBV10-3 and TRBJ1-2; D ambiguous. Germline values: CDR1 ENHRY, CDR2 SYGVKD. The CDR3 spans 17 residues. Trimming took 6 bases from V and 5 from J, leaving 25 bases between them. The CDR3 protein is CAIRGWSGRKGGYGYTF. DNA for the CDR3: TGTGCCATCAGGGGTTGGTCGGGCAGAAAGGGTGGATATGGCTACACCTTC.

This clone was detected only once. The V gene is TRBV3-1 (or the pseudogene TRBV3-2), the J gene TRBJ1-1; D unresolved. Trimming left V 2 bases short and J 2 bases short, with 9 bases between. Looked up from germline, CDR1 is LGHDT and CDR2 is YNNKEL (reference sequence). The CDR3 contains 14 residues. The CDR3 region has the DNA TGTGCCAGCAGCCAAAGTGTCGCCAACACTGAAGCTTTCTTT. The encoded protein is CASSQSVANTEAFF.

This clone was picked up one time. V gene TRBV7-2 combines with J gene TRBJ2-7, with no clear D. Germline V gives CDR1 SGHTA, CDR2 FQGNSA. Trimming removed 6 bases from V and 6 bases from J, with 18 bases in between. The CDR3 length is 14 residues. CDR3 coding DNA: TGTGCCAGCAGTTCACGACCTCGCAACTCCGAGCAGTACTTC. Translated, it gives CASSSRPRNSEQYF.

V is TRBV4-3 and J is TRBJ2-6; 12 nucleotides align to TRBD1. J was trimmed by 1 base and V by 4 bases; bases with no gene match: 8. This CDR3 comprises 19 residues. Germline V gene lookup returns CDR1 LGHNA and CDR2 YSLEER. CDR3 nucleotide sequence: TGCGCCAGCAGCCGAGACAGGGGACAGGGGGCTTCTGGGGCCAACGTCCTGACTTTC. Amino acid sequence: CASSRDRGQGASGANVLTF.

Points on this clone: Because the CDR3's place on the DNA is in doubt, the DNA is left out and the CDR3 is given as listed by TCRdb. The J gene is TRBJ2-7, the V gene TRBV19; the DNA was not used to check the table's D call, TRBD1. Germline values: CDR1 LNHDA, CDR2 SQIVND (reference sequence). The length of the CDR3 is 18 amino acids, counting both ends. The CDR3 here is CASTSVGQGIASSYEQYF.

The V gene is TRBV18, the J gene TRBJ2-2; 7 bases are shared with TRBD1. Per germline, CDR1 KGHSH and CDR2 LQKENI. Trimming at V came to 2 bases and at J to 4 bases, leaving 1 base not matched to a gene. This CDR3 comprises 14 residues. CDR3 nucleotide sequence: TGTGCCAGCTCACCAAGGGACAGCACCGGGGAGCTGTTTTTT. This sequence encodes CASSPRDSTGELFF.

The V and J genes are TRBV6-5 and TRBJ2-1; 12 bases are a match to TRBD2. Germline V gives CDR1 MNHEY, CDR2 SVGAGI. V shed 6 bases, J shed 4 bases, and the junction held 4 bases outside the gene matches. There are 15 residues in the CDR3. The CDR3 loop is CASRKLAGGYNEQFF. CDR3 in DNA: TGTGCCAGCAGAAAACTAGCGGGGGGTTACAATGAGCAGTTCTTC.

V gene TRBV9 combines with J gene TRBJ2-3; TRBD2 agrees at 13 bases. There are 16 residues in the CDR3. Germline V gene lookup returns CDR1 SGDLS and CDR2 YYNGEE. V lost 4 bases to trimming and J lost 4 bases; unmatched junction nucleotides: 6. The DNA of the CDR3 is TGTGCCAGCAGCCCCCGACTAGCGGGGGGCCCAGATACGCAGTATTTT. Its protein product is CASSPRLAGGPDTQYF.